What follows is one T cell receptor (beta chain) and its context. The target antigen is unknown. These data come from a study of siplizumab effects on memory and regulatory T cells. Study-level points and caveats: Most proliferating CD4+ or CD8+ clones, roughly 80-95%, had no naive or memory assignment.

Germline V lookup: CDR1 LNHDA, CDR2 SQIVND (reference sequence). J lost 1 base, V lost 5 bases, and 4 bases had no gene match. This CDR3 is built from 14 residues. Per sample, 85,000 to 100,000 TCR templates underwent assay. The repertoire was sequenced with immunoSEQ multiplex PCR; TCRdb's copy has only in-frame clones and lacks some. The sample has about 110,000 clones; just under 95% are singletons. The gene calls are TRBV19 and TRBJ1-2; 7 nucleotides agree with TRBD1. The receptor was derived from a human donor in good health. Material for sequencing was CD4+ T cells sorted from blood. The CDR3 reads CASSPRDSNYGYTF. The CDR3 DNA is TGTGCCAGTAGTCCCCGGGACAGTAACTATGGCTACACCTTC.